This is a list of T cell receptor beta chains from one sample in a study of blood T cell repertoires in COVID-19. Data came from immunoSEQ multiplex PCR; TCRdb stores just in-frame clones and leaves some out. Among fewer than 20,000 clones, roughly 85% were seen once, and the ten largest hold 30% to 35%. Sequencing was carried out using peripheral blood. The receptors shown here come from a man aged 65 to 79 in a cohort sampled during active COVID-19. Both conserved end residues are part of each CDR3. D genes are given only for firm matches. Expanded clones get a size class; other rows say once, few or many, or leave the size out.

CASSGGQGSYEQYF | TGTGCCAGCAGCGGCGGACAGGGCTCCTACGAGCAGTACTTC | TRBJ2-7 | TRBV7-9 | TRBD1 | .
CAIRPGQGTGELFF | TGTGCCATCAGGCCGGGACAGGGTACCGGGGAGCTGTTTTTT | TRBJ2-2 | TRBV10-3 | TRBD1 | .
CASSLFSGSHASTDTQYF | TGTGCCAGCAGCTTATTTAGCGGGAGTCACGCTAGCACAGATACGCAGTATTTT | TRBJ2-3 | TRBV7-8 | TRBD2 | once
CASSPNLRGHQETQYF | TGTGCCAGCAGCCCGAATCTCAGGGGGCATCAAGAGACCCAGTACTTC | TRBJ2-5 | TRBV7-2 | TRBD1 | .
CASSLEANQPQHF | TGCGCCAGCAGCCTCGAGGCCAATCAGCCCCAGCATTTT | TRBJ1-5 | TRBV5-1 | . | .
CATKEAGGPVPQYF | TGTGCCACCAAGGAGGCGGGAGGGCCTGTCCCGCAGTATTTT | TRBJ2-3 | TRBV10-3 | TRBD2 | .
CASRAQETQYF | TGTGCCAGCAGAGCTCAAGAGACCCAGTACTTC | TRBJ2-5 | TRBV6-5 | . | .
CASSPLGSGRGTGELFF | TGCGCCAGCAGCCCCTTGGGGAGCGGGAGGGGGACCGGGGAGCTGTTTTTT | TRBJ2-2 | TRBV4-1 | TRBD2 | few
CASSLVGGAYGYTF | TGTGCCAGCAGTCTCGTTGGAGGGGCCTATGGCTACACCTTC | TRBJ1-2 | TRBV27 | . | once
CASNPSSGSSGELFF | TGTGCCAGCAACCCCTCTAGCGGGAGTTCCGGGGAGCTGTTTTTT | TRBJ2-2 | TRBV6-5 | TRBD2 | .
CASSVVQGPPFYGYTF | TGTGCCAGCAGCGTAGTACAGGGACCCCCTTTTTATGGCTACACCTTC | TRBJ1-2 | TRBV9 | . | .
CASGGGAEKPTGELFF | TGTGCCAGCGGGGGGGGAGCGGAGAAGCCCACCGGGGAGCTGTTTTTT | TRBJ2-2 | TRBV21-1 | . | .
CASSFRSGRAYEQYF | TGTGCCAGCAGTTTTCGGAGCGGGAGGGCCTACGAGCAGTACTTC | TRBJ2-7 | TRBV28 | TRBD2 | .
CASSYQGQGNYGYTF | TGTGCCAGCAGTTACCAGGGGCAAGGTAACTATGGCTACACCTTC | TRBJ1-2 | TRBV6-2/TRBV6-3 | . | .
CASSHTDTQYF | TGTGCCAGCAGCCACACAGATACGCAGTATTTT | TRBJ2-3 | TRBV27 | . | .
CASSYSTGLDSPLHF | TGTGCCAGCAGTTACTCGACAGGGCTTGATTCACCCCTCCACTTT | TRBJ1-6 | TRBV6-5 | TRBD1 | .
CASSLVVGVEQYF | TGTGCCAGCAGCTTGGTGGTCGGGGTCGAGCAGTACTTC | TRBJ2-7 | TRBV7-3 | . | .
CASSLDRVYGYTF | TGTGCCAGCAGCCTGGACAGGGTTTATGGCTACACCTTC | TRBJ1-2 | TRBV12-3/TRBV12-4 | TRBD1 | .
CASSGETGGAVTEAFF | TGTGCCAGTAGTGGGGAGACAGGGGGCGCAGTGACTGAAGCTTTCTTT | TRBJ1-1 | TRBV19 | TRBD1 | once
CASSLLPPGQKETQYF | TGTGCCAGTAGTCTCCTCCCCCCGGGACAGAAAGAGACCCAGTACTTC | TRBJ2-5 | TRBV19 | TRBD1 | .
CASSFQGEVGMNTEAFF | TGTGCCAGCAGTTTTCAGGGGGAGGTCGGGATGAACACTGAAGCTTTCTTT | TRBJ1-1 | TRBV6-2/TRBV6-3 | TRBD1 | few
CASSSPSGGPTQYF | TGTGCCAGCAGCTCACCTAGCGGGGGGCCCACGCAGTACTTC | TRBJ2-7 | TRBV7-2 | TRBD2 | .
CASSSNSGQYNEQFF | TGTGCCAGCAGCTCGAACTCGGGACAGTACAATGAGCAGTTCTTC | TRBJ2-1 | TRBV7-3 | TRBD1 | .
CATSRDRINTGELFF | TGTGCCACCAGCAGAGATCGTATAAACACCGGGGAGCTGTTTTTT | TRBJ2-2 | TRBV15 | . | .
CASSRLAGGPREQYF | TGTGCCAGTAGTAGACTAGCGGGAGGGCCCCGGGAGCAGTACTTC | TRBJ2-7 | TRBV19 | TRBD2 | once
CASSQVFRVADEQFF | TGCGCCAGCAGCCAAGTGTTCAGGGTAGCCGATGAGCAGTTCTTC | TRBJ2-1 | TRBV4-1 | . | .